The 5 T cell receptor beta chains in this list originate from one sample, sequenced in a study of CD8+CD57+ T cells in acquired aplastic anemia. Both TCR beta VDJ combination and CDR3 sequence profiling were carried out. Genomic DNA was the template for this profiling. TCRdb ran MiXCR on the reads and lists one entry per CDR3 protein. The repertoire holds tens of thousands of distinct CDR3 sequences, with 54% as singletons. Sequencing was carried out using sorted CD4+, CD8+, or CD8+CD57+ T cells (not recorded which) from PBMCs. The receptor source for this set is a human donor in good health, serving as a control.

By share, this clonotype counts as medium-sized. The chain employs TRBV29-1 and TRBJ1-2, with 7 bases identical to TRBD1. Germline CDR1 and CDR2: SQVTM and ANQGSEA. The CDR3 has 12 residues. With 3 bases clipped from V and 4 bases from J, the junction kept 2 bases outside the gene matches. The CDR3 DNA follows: TGCAGCGTTGACGGACAGGCCTATGGCTACACCTTC. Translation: CSVDGQAYGYTF.

The CDR3 region has the DNA TGTGCCAGTGGAAGCGAAAAACTGTTTTTT. Residues: CASGSEKLFF. The chain recombines TRBV25-1 with TRBJ1-4; D is ambiguous. The CDR3 extends over 10 amino acids. The germline CDR1 and CDR2 sequences are MGHDK and SYGVNS. V lost 9 bases to trimming and J lost 8 bases, with 7 bases between them.

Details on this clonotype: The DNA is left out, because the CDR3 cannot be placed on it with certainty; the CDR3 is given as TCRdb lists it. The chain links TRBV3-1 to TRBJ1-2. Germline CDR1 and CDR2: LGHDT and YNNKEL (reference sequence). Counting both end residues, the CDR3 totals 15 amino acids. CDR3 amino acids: CVSSQEVSIPYGCTF.

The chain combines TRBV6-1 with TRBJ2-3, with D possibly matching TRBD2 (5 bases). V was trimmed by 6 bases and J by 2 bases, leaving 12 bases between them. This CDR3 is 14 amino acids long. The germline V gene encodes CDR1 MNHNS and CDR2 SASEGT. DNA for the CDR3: TGTGCCAGCAGCTCTACTAGGCCCACAGATACGCAGTATTTT. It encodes CASSSTRPTDTQYF.

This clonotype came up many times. CDR3 nucleotides: TGCAGTGCTAGAGTGCAGGGGTTTCACGAGCAGTACTTC. It codes for CSARVQGFHEQYF. The V and J genes are TRBV20-1 and TRBJ2-7, with D maybe TRBD1 (6 bases). Germline V gene sequence: CDR1 DFQATT, CDR2 SNEGSKA (reference sequence). CDR3 size: 13 residues. V lost 1 base, J lost 5 bases, and 12 bases lay in between.